These 10 T cell receptor beta chains came from one sample sequenced in a study of T cells in Graves' hyperthyroidism and ophthalmopathy. From RNA transcripts, TCR beta CDR3 regions were amplified. The study used the HTBI primer set for a first-round RT-PCR of the TCR CDR3. From the multiplex PCR reads, TCRdb called clonotypes with MiXCR, one entry per CDR3 protein. The sample comprises hundreds of thousands of distinct CDR3 sequences, about 15% of which are singletons, and about an eighth rests with the top ten. Specimen: blood. These receptors were obtained from a woman aged 45-65 years with Graves' ophthalmopathy.

This clonotype was seen at least ten times. As DNA, the CDR3 is TGTGCCACCAGCAGGACCAGGGGAGGCTATGGCTACACCTTC. This translates into CATSRTRGGYGYTF. The genes are TRBV15 and TRBJ1-2; the D gene is possibly TRBD1 (6 bases). The CDR3 covers 14 residues. The V and J ends lost 3 bases and 4 bases respectively, with 12 bases between them. Germline loops: CDR1 LNHNV, CDR2 YYDKDF (reference sequence).

At least ten counts were recorded for this clonotype. The chain links TRBV20-1 to TRBJ2-7; a possible D gene is TRBD1 (5 bases). V lost 0 bases and J 9 bases, leaving 18 bases between the germline ends. Germline V CDR1 and CDR2: DFQATT, SNEGSKA (reference sequence). This CDR3 comprises 14 residues. The CDR3 is CSARDLLLGERQYF. DNA of the CDR3: TGCAGTGCTAGAGATCTCTTGCTAGGGGAACGGCAGTACTTC.

The chain has TRBV6-1 and TRBJ2-1; D not certain. The length of the CDR3 is 17 residues. V was cut by 6 bases and J by 5 bases, with 23 bases left in between. Germline-derived CDR1 and CDR2 are MNHNS and SASEGT. The CDR3 spells CASSVVTTANIHNEQFF. In DNA form, the CDR3 reads TGTGCCAGCAGCGTAGTCACAACAGCGAACATCCACAATGAGCAGTTCTTC.

This clonotype was detected many times. The chain is built from TRBV28 and TRBJ2-5; TRBD2 matches at 10 bases. CDR1 and CDR2 from the germline V gene are MDHEN and SYDVKM. The CDR3 covers 14 residues. After removal of 4 bases from V and 5 bases from J, the junction contained 4 bases not matched to a gene. The CDR3 nucleotides read TGTGCCAGCAGTTCTCCTAGCGGGAGTGAGACCCAGTACTTC. Encoded protein: CASSSPSGSETQYF.

This clonotype has more than one count but fewer than ten. In DNA form, the CDR3 reads TGTGCCAGTAGTATCGTAGCCCTTAATGAAAAACTGTTTTTT. Its translation: CASSIVALNEKLFF. The rearrangement uses TRBV19 and TRBJ1-4, with D hard to call. CDR3 length equals 14 residues. CDR1 is LNHDA, CDR2 SQIVND, per germline (reference sequence). V was clipped by 3 bases and J by 4 bases, with 9 bases between them.

This clonotype was seen ten or more times. The chain joins TRBV20-1 to TRBJ2-7; the match to TRBD1 covers 7 bases. V lost 6 bases to trimming and J lost 6 bases; unmatched junction nucleotides: 11. Germline-derived CDR1 and CDR2 are DFQATT and SNEGSKA (reference sequence). The CDR3 loop spans 13 amino acids. The CDR3 here is CSALRQGEGEQYF. In DNA, the CDR3 is TGCAGTGCCCTCAGACAGGGAGAGGGCGAGCAGTACTTC.

This clonotype was observed at least ten times. The chain combines TRBV12-3 or TRBV12-4 with TRBJ2-7, with TRBD1 as a possible D gene (6 bases). Trimming removed 6 bases at V and 2 bases at J, with 11 bases between. The CDR3 spans 13 residues. CDR3 coding DNA: TGTGCCAGCAGAGCGACAGGCACCTACGAGCAGTACTTC. Translating it yields CASRATGTYEQYF.

This clonotype was found a few times. This chain uses TRBV20-1 with TRBJ2-2; 10 nucleotides match TRBD2. The V gene end was trimmed by 0 bases and the J gene end by 5 bases; junction bases not matched to a gene: 6. The CDR3 is 16 residues long. Per germline, CDR1 DFQATT and CDR2 SNEGSKA (reference sequence). The CDR3 spells CSARESSSGRTGELFF. Here the CDR3 DNA reads TGCAGTGCTAGAGAAAGTTCTAGCGGGAGAACCGGGGAGCTGTTTTTT.

This clonotype came up many times. The chain employs TRBV20-1 and TRBJ2-7; TRBD1 matches at 8 bases. The V segment lost 1 base and the J segment 4 bases; nucleotides outside the gene matches: 3. The length of the CDR3 is 13 residues. CDR1 is DFQATT and CDR2 is SNEGSKA in the germline V gene (reference sequence). CDR3 region: CSARGRTGYEQYF. In nucleotides, the CDR3 is TGCAGTGCTAGAGGACGGACAGGGTACGAGCAGTACTTC.

This clonotype appeared many times. The chain combines TRBV28 with TRBJ2-7; 7 nucleotides line up with TRBD2. V lost 5 bases, J lost 2 bases, and 12 bases stayed unmatched. The CDR3 totals 16 residues. The germline V gene encodes CDR1 MDHEN and CDR2 SYDVKM. The DNA for the CDR3 is TGTGCCAGCAGTCTCCTCGGGTCTAGCGGTACCTACGAGCAGTACTTC. It is translated as CASSLLGSSGTYEQYF. Full variable domain (outside the CDR3, taken from reference TRBV28 and TRBJ2-7): DVKVTQSSRYLVKRTGEKVFLECVQDMDHENMFWYRQDPGLGLRLIYFSYDVKMKEKGDIPEGYSVSREKKERFSLILESASTNQTSMYLCASSLLGSSGTYEQYFGPGTRLTVT.